Presented here are 29 T cell receptor beta chains from one specimen sequenced in a study of regulatory T cells in long-lasting Graves disease. Noted time point: newly diagnosed GD, antithyroid drugs for less than 3 months. Researchers made the TCR library from RNA that was extracted from PBMCs. Through Arm-PCR of CDR3 regions and iRepertoire HTBI primers, TCR beta libraries were built. TCRdb reprocessed the multiplex PCR reads with MiXCR, giving one entry per CDR3 protein. The sample contains 550,000 to 700,000 distinct CDR3 sequences, 15% to 20% of which appear only once. The same sample was also used in a study of T cells in Graves' hyperthyroidism and ophthalmopathy.

The specimen comprised peripheral blood mononuclear cells (PBMCs), sampled at new diagnosis, from a patient treated with antithyroid drugs. The receptors originated from a man younger than 35 with Graves disease.

The sample holds many counts of this clonotype. The gene calls are TRBV11-1 and TRBJ2-7; D gene uncertain. The CDR3 loop spans 14 amino acids. CDR1 and CDR2 from the germline V gene are SGHAT and FQDESV (reference sequence). V lost 0 bases and J 0 bases, leaving 6 bases between the germline ends. The CDR3, as DNA: TGTGCCAGCAGCTTAGCGCAAAGCTCCTACGAGCAGTACTTC. It translates to CASSLAQSSYEQYF.

This clonotype was picked up a small number of times. CDR3 residues: CASSSHRAQHF. CDR3 bases: TGTGCCAGCAGTTCCCACCGTGCCCAGCATTTT. The rearrangement links TRBV28 to TRBJ1-5; D uncertain. Germline V gene data show CDR1 as MDHEN and CDR2 as SYDVKM. The CDR3 loop spans 11 amino acids. Trimming removed 4 bases at V and 11 bases at J, with 9 bases between.

This clonotype was counted only a few times. The rearrangement uses TRBV7-2 and TRBJ2-7; 9 bases align to TRBD1. Germline V CDR1 and CDR2: SGHTA, FQGNSA. The CDR3 loop spans 15 amino acids. The V and J ends lost 3 bases and 4 bases, in that order; junction bases with no gene match: 7. The CDR3 DNA reads TGTGCCAGCAGCTTTTGGACAGGGGCAGGTTACGAGCAGTACTTC. It translates to CASSFWTGAGYEQYF.

This clonotype was recorded many times. The chain has TRBV11-2 and TRBJ2-1; TRBD2 matches 8 bases. V gave up 3 bases and J gave up 6 bases; unmatched junction bases: 10. Germline V gene data show CDR1 as SGHAT and CDR2 as FQNNGV. The CDR3 contains 16 residues. DNA for the CDR3: TGTGCCAGCAGCTTCGGGGTGACCCGGGGGGGCAATGAGCAGTTCTTC. Translation gives CASSFGVTRGGNEQFF.

About this clonotype: As the CDR3 is not closed by the conserved phenylalanine or tryptophan, this likely results from a read error. The chain couples TRBV2 to TRBJ1-2; 9 nucleotides line up with TRBD1. Germline CDR1 SNHLY, CDR2 FYNNEI. J gave up 6 bases and V 5 bases, and 7 bases lay outside the gene matches. The CDR3 is 14 residues long. CDR3 in DNA: TGTGCCAGCAGTAGGGGGACAGGGATAAATGGCTACACCTCC. Translated, it gives CASSRGTGINGYTS.

This clonotype has a count of ten or more. DNA for the CDR3: TGTGCCAGCTCACCACCGTCCCAGGGGCGAGAGACCCAGTACTTC. Its protein is CASSPPSQGRETQYF. J is TRBJ2-5 and V is TRBV18; possible D gene TRBD1, 6 bases. Trimming pared 0 bases from V and 4 bases from J, leaving 12 bases between. Germline-derived CDR1 and CDR2 are KGHSH and LQKENI. CDR3 size: 15 residues.

The V gene is TRBV3-1, the J gene TRBJ2-1; D tentatively reads TRBD1 or TRBD2 (6 bases each). The CDR3 runs to 17 residues. Trimming removed 4 bases at V and 5 bases at J, with 21 bases between. CDR1 and CDR2 from the germline V gene are LGHDT and YNNKEL (reference sequence). The chain's CDR3 is CASSPGVTAWTNNEQFF. CDR3 nucleotides: TGTGCCAGCAGCCCAGGGGTCACGGCTTGGACTAACAATGAGCAGTTCTTC.

The table lists this clonotype with many counts. The V call is TRBV5-1, the J call TRBJ2-1, with D maybe TRBD2 (6 bases). Germline loops: CDR1 SGHRS, CDR2 YFSETQ. This CDR3 has 14 residues. Trimming shortened V by 4 bases and J by 7 bases, and 15 bases separated the two germline ends. The CDR3 coding sequence is TGCGCCAGCAGCAAACGGGAGTTAATTAATGAGCAGTTCTTC. It specifies CASSKRELINEQFF. Based on the CDR3 plus reference TRBV5-1 and TRBJ2-1, the full variable domain is KAGVTQTPRYLIKTRGQQVTLSCSPISGHRSVSWYQQTPGQGLQFLFEYFSETQRNKGNFPGRFSGRQFSNSRSEMNVSTLELGDSALYLCASSKRELINEQFFGPGTRLTVL.

The rearrangement joins TRBV7-9 to TRBJ2-7, with 9 nucleotides matching TRBD2. The ends lost 5 bases at V and 4 bases at J; junction bases unmatched: 9. The CDR3 runs 15 residues. Germline V CDR1 and CDR2: SEHNR, FQNEAQ (reference sequence). The CDR3: CASSRGGLADYEQYF. CDR3 in DNA: TGTGCCAGCAGCCGAGGGGGACTAGCAGATTACGAGCAGTACTTC.

There are a few counts of this clonotype. The rearrangement links TRBV7-9 to TRBJ1-6; D not resolved. The V and J ends lost 5 bases and 4 bases respectively, with 21 bases between them. The CDR3 runs 18 residues. Germline-derived CDR1 and CDR2 are SEHNR and FQNEAQ (reference sequence). CDR3 DNA: TGTGCCAGCAGCGACGCCGAAGTGGGCCCCCGGTATAATTCACCCCTCCACTTT. Its translation is CASSDAEVGPRYNSPLHF.

This clonotype was counted only a few times. CDR3 residues: CASSRSSSRTSAYEQYF. DNA of the CDR3: TGTGCCAGCAGCCGCTCGAGTAGTAGGACTAGCGCCTACGAGCAGTACTTC. The rearrangement uses TRBV6-2 or TRBV6-3 and TRBJ2-7; 9 nucleotides agree with TRBD2. V shed 6 bases, J shed 2 bases, and the junction held 14 bases outside the gene matches. The CDR3 is 17 residues long. Per the germline V gene, CDR1 is MNHEY and CDR2 is SVGEGT.

This clonotype came up many times. The chain carries TRBV7-9 and TRBJ2-7, with 7 bases fitting TRBD1. Germline V gives CDR1 SEHNR, CDR2 FQNEAQ (reference sequence). V shed 2 bases and J 5 bases; nucleotides not matched to a gene: 3. The CDR3 is 13 amino acids. The CDR3 nucleotides are TGTGCCAGCAGCTTAAATACAGGGGACGAGCAGTACTTC. It codes for CASSLNTGDEQYF.

This clonotype was counted many times. The V gene is TRBV30, the J gene TRBJ1-1; D ambiguous. V lost 0 bases and J lost 1, with 6 bases in between. Germline V CDR1 and CDR2: GTSNPN, SVGIG (reference sequence). This CDR3 contains 13 residues. CDR3 DNA: TGTGCCTGGAGTGTATTGGAGAACACTGAAGCTTTCTTT. Translating gives CAWSVLENTEAFF.

In the case of this clonotype: At one of its ends the junction is not consistent with the germline gene, which may arise from a read error. The rearrangement joins TRBV20-1 to TRBJ2-7; no reliable D call. Germline V gene data show CDR1 as DFQATT and CDR2 as SNEGSKA (reference sequence). The CDR3 covers 15 residues. CDR3 in DNA: TGCAGTGTTAGACAATCCCAGGTCCCAACGGACGAGCAGTACTTC. Amino acid sequence: CSVRQSQVPTDEQYF.

This chain links TRBV3-1 with TRBJ2-1; D is uncertain. V lost 3 bases and J 8 bases, leaving 14 bases between the germline ends. CDR3 length equals 14 residues. CDR1 and CDR2 (germline): LGHDT, YNNKEL (reference sequence). The CDR3 region is CASSQTGPSDEQFF. Here the CDR3 DNA reads TGTGCCAGCAGCCAGACCGGGCCCTCGGATGAGCAGTTCTTC.

The chain uses TRBV3-1 and TRBJ2-7; the D is unclear. With 3 bases removed from V and 4 bases from J, the gap between germline ends came to 7 bases. From germline, CDR1 is LGHDT and CDR2 YNNKEL (reference sequence). This CDR3 comprises 12 residues. This CDR3 is CASSQEAYEQYF. The CDR3 coding sequence is TGTGCCAGCAGCCAGGAAGCATACGAGCAGTACTTC.

This clonotype was seen repeatedly, ten times or more. V and J are TRBV7-9 and TRBJ1-2; D remains unclear. This CDR3 is 11 amino acids long. V shed 1 base and J shed 8 bases, with 5 bases lying between them. CDR1 is SEHNR and CDR2 is FQNEAQ in the germline V gene (reference sequence). DNA for the CDR3: TGTGCCAGCAGCTTAGGACCAGGCTACACCTTC. Its translation is CASSLGPGYTF.

V usage is TRBV7-6 and J usage is TRBJ1-4, with 9 positions matching TRBD1. CDR1 and CDR2 (germline): SGHVS, FNYEAQ. The J segment lost 3 bases and the V segment lost 1 base, leaving 0 bases of the junction unmatched. The CDR3 consists of 15 residues. For the CDR3, the DNA is TGTGCCAGCAGCTTAGGGACAGGGGCTAATGAAAAACTGTTTTTT. This encodes CASSLGTGANEKLFF.

This clonotype was counted at least ten times. This chain connects TRBV28 to TRBJ2-2, with D tentatively TRBD1 or TRBD2 (6 bases each). Germline V gene sequence: CDR1 MDHEN, CDR2 SYDVKM. This CDR3 has 16 residues. V lost 5 bases, J lost 2 bases, and 15 bases lay in between. CDR3 DNA: TGTGCCAGCAGTGACTGGGGGGACAAAAACACCGGGGAGCTGTTTTTT. This encodes CASSDWGDKNTGELFF. Looking up the rest from reference TRBV28 and TRBJ2-2 gives the full variable domain: DVKVTQSSRYLVKRTGEKVFLECVQDMDHENMFWYRQDPGLGLRLIYFSYDVKMKEKGDIPEGYSVSREKKERFSLILESASTNQTSMYLCASSDWGDKNTGELFFGEGSRLTVL.

This clonotype was picked up many times. The chain joins TRBV20-1 to TRBJ2-7, with D perhaps being TRBD1 or TRBD2 (5 bases each). Per germline, CDR1 DFQATT and CDR2 SNEGSKA (reference sequence). The CDR3 consists of 13 residues. V gave up 6 bases and J gave up 2 bases, with 14 bases separating them. CDR3 nucleotide sequence: TGCAGTGCGCAGGCGGAGGACACCTACGAGCAGTACTTC. Residues: CSAQAEDTYEQYF.

The table lists this clonotype with a few counts. This chain uses TRBV18 with TRBJ1-5, with D tentatively TRBD1 (5 bases). V was trimmed by 4 bases and J by 3 bases, leaving 13 bases between them. There are 15 residues in the CDR3. CDR1 is KGHSH and CDR2 is LQKENI in the germline V gene. DNA for the CDR3: TGTGCCAGCTCACGGGGGTGGGGGATCAATCAGCCCCAGCATTTT. Amino acids: CASSRGWGINQPQHF.

This clonotype was detected ten times or more. Here the CDR3 DNA reads TGTGCCAGCAGTAGCTCGGACCTACCCACCGGGGAGCTGTTTTTT. This translates into CASSSSDLPTGELFF. J is TRBJ2-2 and V is TRBV12-3 or TRBV12-4; the D is unclear. The CDR3 covers 15 residues. V gave up 5 bases and J gave up 4 bases, with 14 bases separating them.

The sample holds a few counts of this clonotype. The genes are TRBV11-2 and TRBJ2-7; D call uncertain. Germline V gene sequence: CDR1 SGHAT, CDR2 FQNNGV. Trimming took off 4 bases at V and 4 bases at J, with 5 bases between the two ends. CDR3 length equals 11 residues. The CDR3 nucleotides read TGTGCCAGCAGCTCTCATTACGAGCAGTACTTC. This sequence encodes CASSSHYEQYF.

This clonotype occurred a few times. The chain couples TRBV27 to TRBJ2-1, with 8 bases that match TRBD2. The V gene end was trimmed by 6 bases and the J gene end by 7 bases; junction bases not matched to a gene: 11. The length of the CDR3 is 15 residues. CDR1 and CDR2 (germline): MNHEY, SMNVEV (reference sequence). The CDR3 protein is CASSTGTGGGNEQFF. In nucleotides, the CDR3 is TGTGCCAGCAGCACAGGGACCGGGGGGGGGAATGAGCAGTTCTTC.

Many counts were recorded for this clonotype. The CDR3, as DNA: TGTGCCAGCTCACCACGGTTGCGCGGAACACGTTCCTACGAGCAGTACTTC. It codes for CASSPRLRGTRSYEQYF. The chain couples TRBV18 to TRBJ2-7, with D unresolved. Trimming shortened V by 1 base and J by 1 base, and 17 bases separated the two germline ends. The germline V gene encodes CDR1 KGHSH and CDR2 LQKENI. The CDR3 contains 17 residues.

This clonotype was detected a few times. Here the CDR3 reads CSASGGDTDTQYF. CDR3 DNA: TGCAGTGCTAGTGGGGGGGACACAGATACGCAGTATTTT. J is TRBJ2-3 and V is TRBV20-1, with 7 positions matching TRBD2. CDR1 is DFQATT and CDR2 is SNEGSKA in the germline V gene (reference sequence). Losses at the gene ends were 3 bases for V and 2 bases for J; bases not matched to a gene: 2. The CDR3 runs 13 residues.

This clonotype was seen ten or more times. The genes are TRBV5-1 and TRBJ2-1; 12 bases line up with TRBD1. Germline V gene sequence: CDR1 SGHRS, CDR2 YFSETQ. The CDR3 length is 18 residues. Losses at the gene ends were 4 bases for V and 4 bases for J; bases not matched to a gene: 12. DNA for the CDR3: TGCGCCAGCAGCCCCGGCGGGACAGGGGGCCCTAGATACAATGAGCAGTTCTTC. This translates into CASSPGGTGGPRYNEQFF.

This clonotype was seen at least ten times. The V and J genes are TRBV6-2 or TRBV6-3 and TRBJ2-5; 9 positions agree with TRBD1. J was trimmed by 8 bases and V by 5 bases; bases with no gene match: 9. CDR1 is MNHEY, CDR2 SVGEGT, per germline. There are 14 residues in the CDR3. CDR3 bases: TGTGCCAGCAGTGAAACGGACAGGGGAGGCACCCAGTACTTC. It specifies CASSETDRGGTQYF.

The table lists this clonotype with many counts. The chain uses TRBV27 and TRBJ2-7, with 12 bases fitting TRBD2. The CDR3 is 19 amino acids. Germline V CDR1 and CDR2: MNHEY, SMNVEV (reference sequence). Trimming took 0 bases from V and 7 from J; bases not matched to a gene: 16. CDR3 nucleotide sequence: TGTGCCAGCAGTTTATCTTATAGGGGGAGACTAGCGGGAGTGAAAGAGCAGTACTTC. This encodes CASSLSYRGRLAGVKEQYF.